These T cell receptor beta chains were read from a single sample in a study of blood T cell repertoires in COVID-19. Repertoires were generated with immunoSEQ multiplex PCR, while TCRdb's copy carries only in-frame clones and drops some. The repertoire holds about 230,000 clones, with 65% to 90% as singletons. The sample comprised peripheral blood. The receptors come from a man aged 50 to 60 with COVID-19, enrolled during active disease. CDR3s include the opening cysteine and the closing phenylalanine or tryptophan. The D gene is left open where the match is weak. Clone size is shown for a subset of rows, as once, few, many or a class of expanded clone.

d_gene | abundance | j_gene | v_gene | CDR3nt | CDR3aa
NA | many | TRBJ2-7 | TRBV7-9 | TGTGCCAGCAGTTTCGAGACCTACGAGCAGTACTTC | CASSFETYEQYF
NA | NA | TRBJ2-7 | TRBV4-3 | TGCGCCAGCAGCCAAGTTCCTGCGAATACCTACGAGCAGTACTTC | CASSQVPANTYEQYF
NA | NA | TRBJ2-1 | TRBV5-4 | TGTGCCAGCACCCCGGGACTTTTAAACAATGAGCAGTTCTTC | CASTPGLLNNEQFF
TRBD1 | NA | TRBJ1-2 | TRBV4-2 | TGTGCCAGCAGCGAAGGGGACAGCTCTAACTATGGCTACACCTTC | CASSEGDSSNYGYTF
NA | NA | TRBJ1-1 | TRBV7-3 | TGTGCCAGCAGCTTATATGCCGCGAGGGGGTACACTGAAGCTTTCTTT | CASSLYAARGYTEAFF
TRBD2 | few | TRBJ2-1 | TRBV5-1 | TGCGCCAGCAGCTTGGGACTAGCGGGAAATGAGCAGTTCTTC | CASSLGLAGNEQFF
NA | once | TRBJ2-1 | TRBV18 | TGTGCCAGCTCACCAGACCTTAGCACGCAGTTCTTC | CASSPDLSTQFF
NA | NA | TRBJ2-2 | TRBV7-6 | TGTGCCAGCAGCGCCCGCACTGGGAGAACTACTTCGGGCACCGGGGAGCTGTTTTTT | CASSARTGRTTSGTGELFF
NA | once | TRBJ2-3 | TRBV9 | TGTGCCAGCAGCGTAGCGAGGCCCGCCGATACGCAGTATTTT | CASSVARPADTQYF
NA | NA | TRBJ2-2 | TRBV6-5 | TGTGCCGGCACCCCTAACTTAAGCACCGGGGAGCTGTTTTTT | CAGTPNLSTGELFF
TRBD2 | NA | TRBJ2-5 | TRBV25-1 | TGTGCCAGCAGTGAATCGCGGGGACTAGCGGGGGAAGGGATCCAGTACTTC | CASSESRGLAGEGIQYF
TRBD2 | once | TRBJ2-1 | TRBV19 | TGTGCCAGTAGTAAGACAGAAAGTAGCGGGATCTACAATGAGCAGTTCTTC | CASSKTESSGIYNEQFF
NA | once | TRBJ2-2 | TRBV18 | TGTGCCAGCTCCGGGACACCTCAACCCACCGGGGAGCTGTTTTTT | CASSGTPQPTGELFF
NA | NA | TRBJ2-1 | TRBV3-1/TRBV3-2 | TGTGCCAGCAGCAAAGGGCCCCTTGGCCCTGAGCAGTTCTTC | CASSKGPLGPEQFF
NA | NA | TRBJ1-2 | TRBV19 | TGTGCCAGCGAAGCGGGACTCGCAGATGGCTACACCTTC | CASEAGLADGYTF
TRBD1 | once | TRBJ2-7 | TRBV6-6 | TGTGCCAGCAGTGGACAGGGCTACGAGCAGTACTTC | CASSGQGYEQYF
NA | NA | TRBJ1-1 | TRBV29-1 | TGCAGCGTCGAGTCGGTCACTGAAGCTTTCTTT | CSVESVTEAFF
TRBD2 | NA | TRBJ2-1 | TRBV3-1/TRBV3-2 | TGTGCCAGCAGCCCTAGCGGGGGGTTTGATGAGCAGTTCTTC | CASSPSGGFDEQFF
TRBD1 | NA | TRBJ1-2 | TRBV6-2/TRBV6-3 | TGTGCCAGCAGTTACGCGGGGACAGGGTCCATCTATGGCTACACCTTC | CASSYAGTGSIYGYTF
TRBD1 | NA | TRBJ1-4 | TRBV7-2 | TGTGCCAGCAGCTCACAGGGGGCAACTAATGAAAAACTGTTTTTT | CASSSQGATNEKLFF
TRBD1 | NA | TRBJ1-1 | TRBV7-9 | TGTGCCAGCAGCCTAAGACAGGGAGGAAACACTGAAGCTTTCTTT | CASSLRQGGNTEAFF
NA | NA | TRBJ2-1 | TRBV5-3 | TGTGCCAGAATGGTTACTAGGTTCAATGAGCAGTTCTTC | CARMVTRFNEQFF
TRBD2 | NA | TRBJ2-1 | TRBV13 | TGTGCCAGCAGCTTAGGGGCTAGCGGGAGGGCCAGTGAGCAGTTCTTC | CASSLGASGRASEQFF
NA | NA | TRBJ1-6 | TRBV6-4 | TGTGCCAGCAGTGAGAGCTCCTATAATTCACCCCTCCACTTT | CASSESSYNSPLHF
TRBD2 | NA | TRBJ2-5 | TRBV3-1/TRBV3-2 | TGTGCCAGCAGCCACGGGAGGCAAGAGACCCAGTACTTC | CASSHGRQETQYF
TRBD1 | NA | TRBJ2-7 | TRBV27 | TGTGCCAGCAAGACAGGGCTCTACGAGCAGTACTTC | CASKTGLYEQYF
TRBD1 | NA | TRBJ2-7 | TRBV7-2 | TGTGCCAGCAGCCTCGAATTGGGACAGGGAACCTACGAGCAGTACTTC | CASSLELGQGTYEQYF
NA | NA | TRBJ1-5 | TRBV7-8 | TGTGCCAGCAGCTACAGGGATAGCAATCAGCCCCAGCATTTT | CASSYRDSNQPQHF
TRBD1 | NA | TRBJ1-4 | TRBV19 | TGTGCCAGTAGAACCTCCGGGACAGGGTTTGAAAAACTGTTTTTT | CASRTSGTGFEKLFF
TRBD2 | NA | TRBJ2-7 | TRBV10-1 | TGCGCCAGCAGTGAGTCAGGCGCTAGCGGGAGCTACGAGCAGTACTTC | CASSESGASGSYEQYF
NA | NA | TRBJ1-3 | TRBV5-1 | TGCGCCAGCCTCATTGGGGCTTCAGGCTCTGGAAACACCATATATTTT | CASLIGASGSGNTIYF
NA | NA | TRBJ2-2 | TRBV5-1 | TGCGCCAGCAGCTTGGCCCCGGGAAACACCGGGGAGCTGTTTTTT | CASSLAPGNTGELFF
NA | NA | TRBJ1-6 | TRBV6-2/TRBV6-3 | TGTGCCAGCAGTTACTCCCGCGGATCTACCTATAATTCACCCCTCCACTTT | CASSYSRGSTYNSPLHF
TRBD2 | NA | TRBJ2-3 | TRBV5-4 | TGTGCCAGCAGCTGGTCGTGGACTAGCGGATTCACAGATACGCAGTATTTT | CASSWSWTSGFTDTQYF
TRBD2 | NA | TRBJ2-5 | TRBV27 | TGTGCCAGCAAACCGGGACTACCTCAAGAGACCCAGTACTTC | CASKPGLPQETQYF
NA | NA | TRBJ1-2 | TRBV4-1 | TGCGCCAGCAGCCAAGAGTCGGGCAGGGCCTATGGCTACACCTTC | CASSQESGRAYGYTF
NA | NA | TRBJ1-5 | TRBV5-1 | TGCGCCAGCAGCAGGGAGTTGAATCAGCCCCAGCATTTT | CASSRELNQPQHF
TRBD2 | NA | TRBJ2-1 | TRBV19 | TGTGCCAGTAGTATCCTAGCGGGAGCTGCTGAGCAGTTCTTC | CASSILAGAAEQFF
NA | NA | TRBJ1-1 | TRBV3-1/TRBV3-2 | TGTGCCAGCAGCCAAGATGATCGGGGGGCCTTCTATCAGAACACTGAAGCTTTCTTT | CASSQDDRGAFYQNTEAFF
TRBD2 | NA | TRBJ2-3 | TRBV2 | TGTGCCAGCAGTGCCACTAGCGGGTATAGGGCTAGCACAGATACGCAGTATTTT | CASSATSGYRASTDTQYF
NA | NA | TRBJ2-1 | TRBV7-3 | TGTGCCAGCAGCTTATACAGGGACCATGAGCAGTTCTTC | CASSLYRDHEQFF
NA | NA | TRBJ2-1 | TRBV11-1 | TGTGCCAGCAGCTTCCGAAGGGGAAGCTCCTACAATGAGCAGTTCTTC | CASSFRRGSSYNEQFF
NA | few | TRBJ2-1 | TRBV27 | TGTGCCAGCACCCTGACAAACATCAATGAGCAGTTCTTC | CASTLTNINEQFF
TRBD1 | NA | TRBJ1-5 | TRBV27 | TGTGCCAGCAGTCCGGGGACAGTTTTCCTTAGCAATCAGCCCCAGCATTTT | CASSPGTVFLSNQPQHF
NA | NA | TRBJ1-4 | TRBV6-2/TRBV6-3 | TGTGCCAGCAGCAGAACCCCGAGCATAACAACTAATGAAAAACTGTTTTTT | CASSRTPSITTNEKLFF
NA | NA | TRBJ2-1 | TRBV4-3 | TGCGCCAGCCGTGCTAGGTTGCAGCTCTCCTACAATGAGCAGTTCTTC | CASRARLQLSYNEQFF
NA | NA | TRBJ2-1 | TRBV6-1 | TGTGCCAGCAGTGATTTGGGGCAGAGCTCCTACAATGAGCAGTTCTTC | CASSDLGQSSYNEQFF
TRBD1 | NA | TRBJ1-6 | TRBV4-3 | TGCGCCAGCAGCCAAGGGCAGGGGGCCGTAGGATCACCCCTCCACTTT | CASSQGQGAVGSPLHF
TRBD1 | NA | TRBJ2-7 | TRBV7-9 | TGTGCCAGCAGGGCCGGGACAGGGGGCTACTACGAGCAGTACTTC | CASRAGTGGYYEQYF
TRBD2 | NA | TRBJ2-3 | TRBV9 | TGTGCCAGCAGCCTCCGGACTAGCGGGGGCCCAAAGACGCAGTATTTT | CASSLRTSGGPKTQYF
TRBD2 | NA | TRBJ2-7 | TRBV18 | TGTGCCAGCTCACCTCCGGGGGGACCGGGTTACGAGCAGTACTTC | CASSPPGGPGYEQYF
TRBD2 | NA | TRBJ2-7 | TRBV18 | TGTGCCAGCTCACCAAGCGCTATTGGACTAGCGGGAGTCTACGAGCAGTACTTC | CASSPSAIGLAGVYEQYF
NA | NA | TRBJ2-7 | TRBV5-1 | TGCGCCAGCAGCCTGACTAGTATCTCAACCTCGTACGAGCAGTACTTC | CASSLTSISTSYEQYF
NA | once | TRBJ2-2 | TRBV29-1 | TGCAGCGTCGACCGACAGGACACCGGGGAGCTGTTTTTT | CSVDRQDTGELFF
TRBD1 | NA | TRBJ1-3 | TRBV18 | TGTGCCAGCTCACCAACCGGACAGGGGAGCACCATATATTTT | CASSPTGQGSTIYF
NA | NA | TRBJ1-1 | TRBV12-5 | TGTGCTAGTGGTTTGAGCGGACCGATGAACACTGAAGCTTTCTTT | CASGLSGPMNTEAFF
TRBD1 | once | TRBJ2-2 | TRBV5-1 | TGCGCCAGCAGCTTGCAGCCACCGGGACAGGGTTCCGGGGAGCTGTTTTTT | CASSLQPPGQGSGELFF
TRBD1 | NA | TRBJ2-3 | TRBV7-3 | TGTGCCAGCAGCTTAGGTGGGACAGGGGCCCTCACAGATACGCAGTATTTT | CASSLGGTGALTDTQYF